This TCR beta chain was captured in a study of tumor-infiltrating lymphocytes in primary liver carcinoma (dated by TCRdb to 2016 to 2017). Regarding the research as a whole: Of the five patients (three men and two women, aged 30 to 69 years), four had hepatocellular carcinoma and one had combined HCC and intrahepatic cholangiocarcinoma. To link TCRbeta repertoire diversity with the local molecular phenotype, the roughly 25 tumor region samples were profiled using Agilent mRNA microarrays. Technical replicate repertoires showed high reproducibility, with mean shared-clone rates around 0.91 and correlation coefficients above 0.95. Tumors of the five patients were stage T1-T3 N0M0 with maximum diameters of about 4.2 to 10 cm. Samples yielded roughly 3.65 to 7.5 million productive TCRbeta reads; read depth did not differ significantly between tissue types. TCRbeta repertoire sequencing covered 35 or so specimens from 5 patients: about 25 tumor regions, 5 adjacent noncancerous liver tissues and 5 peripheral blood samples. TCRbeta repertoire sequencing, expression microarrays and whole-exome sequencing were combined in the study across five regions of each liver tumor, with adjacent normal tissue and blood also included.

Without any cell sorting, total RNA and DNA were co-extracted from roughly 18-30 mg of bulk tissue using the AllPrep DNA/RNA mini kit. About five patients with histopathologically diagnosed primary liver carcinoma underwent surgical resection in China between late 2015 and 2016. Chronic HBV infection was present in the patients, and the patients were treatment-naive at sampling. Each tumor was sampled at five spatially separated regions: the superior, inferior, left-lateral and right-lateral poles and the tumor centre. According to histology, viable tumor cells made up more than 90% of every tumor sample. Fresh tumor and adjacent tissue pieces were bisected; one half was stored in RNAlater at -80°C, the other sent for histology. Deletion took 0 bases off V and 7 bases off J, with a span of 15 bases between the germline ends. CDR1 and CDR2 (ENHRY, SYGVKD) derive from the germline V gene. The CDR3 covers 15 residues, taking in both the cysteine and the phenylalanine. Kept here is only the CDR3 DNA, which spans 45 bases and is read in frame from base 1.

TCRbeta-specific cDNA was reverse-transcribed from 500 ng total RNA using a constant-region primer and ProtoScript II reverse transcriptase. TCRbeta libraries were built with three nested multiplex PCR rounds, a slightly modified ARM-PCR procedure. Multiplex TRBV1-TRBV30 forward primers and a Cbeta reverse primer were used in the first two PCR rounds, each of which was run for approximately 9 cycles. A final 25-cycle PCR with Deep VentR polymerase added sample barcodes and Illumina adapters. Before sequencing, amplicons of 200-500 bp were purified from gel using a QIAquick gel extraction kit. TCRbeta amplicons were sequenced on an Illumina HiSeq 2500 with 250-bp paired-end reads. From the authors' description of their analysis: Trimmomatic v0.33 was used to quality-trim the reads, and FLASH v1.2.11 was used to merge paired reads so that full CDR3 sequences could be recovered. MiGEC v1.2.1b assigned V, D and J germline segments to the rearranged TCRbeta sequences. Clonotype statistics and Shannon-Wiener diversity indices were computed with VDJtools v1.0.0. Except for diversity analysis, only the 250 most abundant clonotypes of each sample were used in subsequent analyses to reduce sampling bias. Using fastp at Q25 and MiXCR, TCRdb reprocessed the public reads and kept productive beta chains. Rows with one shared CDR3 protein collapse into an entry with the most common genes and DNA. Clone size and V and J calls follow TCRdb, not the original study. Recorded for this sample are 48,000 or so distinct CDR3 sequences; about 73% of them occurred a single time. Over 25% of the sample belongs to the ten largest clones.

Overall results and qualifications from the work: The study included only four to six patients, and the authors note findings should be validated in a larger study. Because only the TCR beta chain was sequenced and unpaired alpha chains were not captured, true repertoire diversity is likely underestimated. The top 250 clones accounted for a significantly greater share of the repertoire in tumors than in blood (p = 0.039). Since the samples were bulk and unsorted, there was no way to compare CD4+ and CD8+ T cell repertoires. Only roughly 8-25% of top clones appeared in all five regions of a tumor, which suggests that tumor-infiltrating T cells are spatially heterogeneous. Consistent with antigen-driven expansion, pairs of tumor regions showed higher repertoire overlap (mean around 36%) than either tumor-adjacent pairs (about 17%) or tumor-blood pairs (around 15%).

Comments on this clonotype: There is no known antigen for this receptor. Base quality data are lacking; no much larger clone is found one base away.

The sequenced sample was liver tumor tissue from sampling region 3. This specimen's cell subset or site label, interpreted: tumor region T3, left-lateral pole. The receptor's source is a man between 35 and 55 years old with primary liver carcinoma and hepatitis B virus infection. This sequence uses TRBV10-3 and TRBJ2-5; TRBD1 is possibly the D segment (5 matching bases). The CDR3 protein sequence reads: CAISESDMGSVTQYF. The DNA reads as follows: TGTGCCATCAGTGAGTCGGACATGGGGTCAGTGACCCAGTACTTC.